This T cell receptor (beta chain) was sequenced for a study of T-cell memory formation after mild COVID-19. Whole-study context: TCR clusters largely stayed donor specific. Study-wide points: The study found balanced CD4/CD8 in clones contracting day 15 to 85 and a CD4+ lean in later expanders.

This clonotype was seen only a few times. Antigen unknown. MiXCR, applied by TCRdb to the 5' RACE reads, yields one record per CDR3 protein. In the table there are approximately 490,000 distinct CDR3 sequences, around 21% of which are singletons. Germline V gene lookup returns CDR1 SGDLS and CDR2 YYNGEE. After removal of 0 bases from V and 5 bases from J, the junction contained 7 bases not matched to a gene. This CDR3 has 15 amino acids. The sample consisted of PBMCs or a T cell subset sorted from them (not recorded which). The chain combines TRBV9 with TRBJ2-7; 8 bases fit TRBD1. This sequence was found in an adult woman who had mild COVID-19 (a few samples of this study predate the infection). Cell type and time point are not known. CDR3: CASSVEQGAVNEQYF. The CDR3 DNA is TGTGCCAGCAGCGTAGAGCAGGGGGCGGTAAACGAGCAGTACTTC. The whole variable domain, filled in from reference TRBV9 and TRBJ2-7, reads DSGVTQTPKHLITATGQRVTLRCSPRSGDLSVYWYQQSLDQGLQFLIQYYNGEERAKGNILERFSAQQFPDLHSELNLSSLELGDSALYFCASSVEQGAVNEQYFGPGTRLTVT.